These 3 T cell receptor beta chains were all obtained from the same sample, sequenced in a study of blood T cell repertoires in COVID-19. The data were produced by immunoSEQ multiplex PCR, yet TCRdb's version contains in-frame clones alone and is incomplete. The sample lists some 80,000 clones; 88% were seen once. Sample: peripheral blood. These receptors originate from a human donor in a cohort sampled during active COVID-19.

This chain uses TRBV7-9 with TRBJ2-1, with a possible D match to TRBD2 (6 bases). CDR3 size: 14 residues. CDR1 is SEHNR, CDR2 FQNEAQ, per germline (reference sequence). The V end was cut by 3 bases, the J end by 8 bases, with 14 bases between. CDR3 region: CASSLWGDGYEQFF. DNA of the CDR3: TGTGCCAGCAGCTTGTGGGGGGACGGCTATGAGCAGTTCTTC. The entire variable domain, with the rest obtained from reference TRBV7-9 and TRBJ2-1, is as follows: DTGVSQNPRHKITKRGQNVTFRCDPISEHNRLYWYRQTLGQGPEFLTYFQNEAQLEKSRLLSDRFSAERPKGSFSTLEIQRTEQGDSAMYLCASSLWGDGYEQFFGPGTRLTVL.

V gene TRBV29-1 combines with J gene TRBJ2-7; 7 bases map to TRBD2. The CDR3 covers 14 residues. V shed 7 bases and J 0 bases; nucleotides not matched to a gene: 9. Germline values: CDR1 SQVTM, CDR2 ANQGSEA. The CDR3 loop reads CSAGGGESSYEQYF. The CDR3 DNA sequence: TGCAGCGCCGGGGGAGGGGAGAGCTCCTACGAGCAGTACTTC.

This chain connects TRBV28 to TRBJ2-3; 7 bases agree with TRBD2. Trimming cost V 6 bases and J 4 bases; bases outside gene matches: 4. There are 13 residues in the CDR3. The V gene's germline CDR1 is MDHEN and CDR2 SYDVKM. In DNA form, the CDR3 reads TGTGCCAGCAGAGGGACTAACTCAGATACGCAGTATTTT. It is translated as CASRGTNSDTQYF.